A selection of T cell receptor beta chains follows, all from one sample in a study of cytotoxic CD8 clonotypes in ibrutinib-treated CLL. Data came from immunoSEQ multiplex PCR; TCRdb stores just in-frame clones and leaves some out. The profile shows about 58,000 clones, roughly 70% of them singletons. Here the sequenced sample was PBMCs, taken after 12 months of ibrutinib treatment. These receptors all come from a human donor with chronic lymphocytic leukemia. CDR3s include the opening cysteine and the closing phenylalanine or tryptophan. Each record gives: V gene, D gene, clone size, J gene, CDR3 DNA, CDR3 protein. The D gene is left open where the match is weak. Part of the rows lack a size; the others show once, few, many or a class for expanded clones.

TRBV19	-	-	TRBJ1-1	TGTGCCAGTAGTACACTACAGTACACTGAAGCTTTCTTT	CASSTLQYTEAFF
TRBV6-5	-	-	TRBJ1-2	TGTGCCAGCAGTTCCGGGGCGTTTCGCCGCGGCTACACCTTC	CASSSGAFRRGYTF
TRBV4-1	TRBD2	-	TRBJ2-5	TGCGCCAGCAGCCAATCCCAGGGACTAGCGGGAGCGGGCGAGACCCAGTACTTC	CASSQSQGLAGAGETQYF
TRBV2	TRBD1	-	TRBJ1-1	TGTGCCAGCAGAGGGACAGGGAACACTGAAGCTTTCTTT	CASRGTGNTEAFF
TRBV10-3	-	-	TRBJ2-2	TGTGCCACCCATGTTAGGGTCGGCGGGGAGCTGTTTTTT	CATHVRVGGELFF
TRBV19	-	-	TRBJ2-7	TGTGCCAGTAGTGGAGGAGGGCGGACGAGGTCTAGGAGCCACGAGCAGTACTTC	CASSGGGRTRSRSHEQYF
TRBV5-6	-	-	TRBJ2-3	TGTGCCAGCAGCTCCTTACAGGGCCGGACGGGCGCAGATACGCAGTATTTT	CASSSLQGRTGADTQYF
TRBV18	TRBD1	-	TRBJ2-3	TGTGCCAGCTCACCCCCCCGGACAGGGGTGAGAGATACGCAGTATTTT	CASSPPRTGVRDTQYF
TRBV7-5	-	-	TRBJ2-4	TGTGTCAGAAGCAACTCTAGCGGGAGGCACCAATTAGCCAAAAACATTCAGTACTTC	CVRSNSSGRHQLAKNIQYF
TRBV6-1	-	-	TRBJ2-7	TGTGCCAGCAGTGAACAGTTCTACGAGCAGTACTTC	CASSEQFYEQYF
TRBV9	TRBD2	-	TRBJ2-1	TGTGCCAGCAGCGTAGCCCTAGCGGGAGTCATCCTCAATGAGCAGTTCTTC	CASSVALAGVILNEQFF
TRBV6-5	TRBD1	-	TRBJ2-7	TGTGCCAGCAGTGTGACAGGGAGCTCCTACGAGCAGTACTTC	CASSVTGSSYEQYF
TRBV15	-	-	TRBJ1-2	TGTGCCACCAGCAGAGAGGATGCAGCGTTCTTCTCTGGCTACACCTTC	CATSREDAAFFSGYTF
TRBV28	-	-	TRBJ1-2	TGTGCCAGCAGCTCCGGGTACGGCTACACCTTC	CASSSGYGYTF
TRBV4-3	TRBD2	-	TRBJ2-3	TGCGCCAGCAGCCAAGATGAAGGGACTAGCGGGACAGATACGCAGTATTTT	CASSQDEGTSGTDTQYF
TRBV4-2	-	-	TRBJ2-2	TGTGCCTCCGAGACCGAGGCCGGGGAGCTGTTTTTT	CASETEAGELFF
TRBV9	-	few	TRBJ1-2	TGTGCCAGCAGCGTAGGCCTGGGGCTGGGCTACACCTTC	CASSVGLGLGYTF
TRBV7-9	-	-	TRBJ2-7	TGTGCCAGCAGCTTAGCGGACCCGCCCTCTTACGAGCAGTACTTC	CASSLADPPSYEQYF
TRBV5-5	-	-	TRBJ2-3	TGTGCCAGCAGCTTGGCGAGCGGCATAGATACGCAGTATTTT	CASSLASGIDTQYF
TRBV15	-	-	TRBJ2-7	TGTGCCACCAGCAGAGATTCGTTAAGTGGGACTTCCTACGAGCAGTACTTC	CATSRDSLSGTSYEQYF
TRBV4-1	-	-	TRBJ2-1	TGCGCCAGCAGCCACACCGGGGCTTACAATGAGCAGTTCTTC	CASSHTGAYNEQFF
TRBV6-1	TRBD1	few	TRBJ1-2	TGTGCCAGCAGTGTCGAAACAGGGGGCGCGGGATACGGCTACACCTTC	CASSVETGGAGYGYTF
TRBV5-6	-	once	TRBJ2-7	TGTGCCAGCAGCGGACTTTTCTCCTACGAGCAGTACTTC	CASSGLFSYEQYF
TRBV19	-	-	TRBJ1-5	TGTGCCAGTAGTATCTACCGACTCGCCACTCAGCCCCAGCATTTT	CASSIYRLATQPQHF
TRBV6-6	-	-	TRBJ1-1	TGTGCCAGCACCTCGGGGGGGAACACTGAAGCTTTCTTT	CASTSGGNTEAFF
TRBV7-9	-	-	TRBJ2-7	TGTGCCAGCAGCTTAGGGACGCGGGAGCAGTACTTC	CASSLGTREQYF
TRBV2	-	-	TRBJ2-5	TGTGCCAGCAGTGTGGTACAGGGCCTCGGAGAGACCCAGTACTTC	CASSVVQGLGETQYF
TRBV30	TRBD2	-	TRBJ2-2	TGTGCCTGGAGTGTACTAGCGGGGAACACCGGGGAGCTGTTTTTT	CAWSVLAGNTGELFF
TRBV7-2	-	-	TRBJ2-7	TGTGCCAGCAGCGAGCCTAGCGAGGCCTACGAGCAGTACTTC	CASSEPSEAYEQYF
TRBV5-4	TRBD1	-	TRBJ2-7	TGTGCCAGCAGCTTGGTGGACAGGGGCGACGAGCAGTACTTC	CASSLVDRGDEQYF
TRBV9	-	-	TRBJ2-4	TGTGCCAGCAGCGTAGGTGGGGGTGCCGTAGACATTCAGTACTTC	CASSVGGGAVDIQYF
TRBV5-1	TRBD2	-	TRBJ2-5	TGCGCCAGCAGCTTACTAGCGGGAGGACGCCAAGAGACCCAGTACTTC	CASSLLAGGRQETQYF
TRBV5-4	-	-	TRBJ2-1	TGTGCCAGCAGCTTGCCTAGCCGAATCTCCTACAATGAGCAGTTCTTC	CASSLPSRISYNEQFF
TRBV4-2	TRBD1	-	TRBJ2-6	TGTGCCAGCAGCGAACAGGGGAATGGGGCCAACGTCCTGACTTTC	CASSEQGNGANVLTF
TRBV19	-	-	TRBJ2-1	TGTGCCAGTAGTATACGTACAGGGATAAACAATGAGCAGTTCTTC	CASSIRTGINNEQFF
TRBV7-9	-	-	TRBJ1-4	TGTGCCAGCAGTTCCGGACAGATAAGTGAAAAACTGTTTTTT	CASSSGQISEKLFF
TRBV19	TRBD1	-	TRBJ2-5	TGTGCCAGTAGTATAGGGGGACAGGGAGAGACCCAGTACTTC	CASSIGGQGETQYF